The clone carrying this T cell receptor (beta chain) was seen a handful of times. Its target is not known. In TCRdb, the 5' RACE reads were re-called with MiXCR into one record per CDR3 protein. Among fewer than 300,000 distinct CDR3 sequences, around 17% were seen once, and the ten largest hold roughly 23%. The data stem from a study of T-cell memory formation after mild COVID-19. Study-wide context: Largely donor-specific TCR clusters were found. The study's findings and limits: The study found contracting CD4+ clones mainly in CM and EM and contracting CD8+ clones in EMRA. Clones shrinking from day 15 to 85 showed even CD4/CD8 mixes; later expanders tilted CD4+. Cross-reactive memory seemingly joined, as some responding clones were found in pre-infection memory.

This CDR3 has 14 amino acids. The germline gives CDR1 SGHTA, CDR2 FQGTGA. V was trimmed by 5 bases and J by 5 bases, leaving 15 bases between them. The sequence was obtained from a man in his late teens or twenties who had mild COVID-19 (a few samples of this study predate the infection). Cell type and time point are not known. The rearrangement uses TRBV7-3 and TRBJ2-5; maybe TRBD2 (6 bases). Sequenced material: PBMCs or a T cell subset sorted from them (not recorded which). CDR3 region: CASSPQGGVETQYF. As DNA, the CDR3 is TGTGCCAGCAGCCCCCAGGGCGGGGTGGAGACCCAGTACTTC.